The following is a T cell receptor (beta chain) sequence with its context. This CDR3 has 14 amino acids. Germline assignment: CDR1 SGHNT and CDR2 YENEEA. Trimming pared 5 bases from V and 3 bases from J, leaving 8 bases between. These data belong to a study of CD8 T cells in ankylosing spondylitis. Making the TCR beta libraries involved quantitative 5'-RACE with molecular barcodes. TCRdb ran MiXCR on the 5' RACE reads and lists one entry per CDR3 protein. The data contain 90,000 to 120,000 distinct CDR3 sequences, about 24% of them singletons. The sequencing sample was made of synovial fluid, either unsorted or a sorted T cell fraction (not recorded which). The clonotype comes from a male donor with ankylosing spondylitis. The chain links TRBV11-3 to TRBJ2-6, with D maybe TRBD1 (6 bases). The CDR3 spells CASSDRFGANVLTF. CDR3 bases: TGTGCCAGCAGCGACAGGTTTGGGGCCAACGTCCTGACTTTC. The variable domain in full, completed from reference TRBV11-3 and TRBJ2-6, reads EAGVVQSPRYKIIEKKQPVAFWCNPISGHNTLYWYLQNLGQGPELLIRYENEEAVDDSQLPKDRFSAERLKGVDSTLKIQPAELGDSAVYLCASSDRFGANVLTFGAGSRLTVL.